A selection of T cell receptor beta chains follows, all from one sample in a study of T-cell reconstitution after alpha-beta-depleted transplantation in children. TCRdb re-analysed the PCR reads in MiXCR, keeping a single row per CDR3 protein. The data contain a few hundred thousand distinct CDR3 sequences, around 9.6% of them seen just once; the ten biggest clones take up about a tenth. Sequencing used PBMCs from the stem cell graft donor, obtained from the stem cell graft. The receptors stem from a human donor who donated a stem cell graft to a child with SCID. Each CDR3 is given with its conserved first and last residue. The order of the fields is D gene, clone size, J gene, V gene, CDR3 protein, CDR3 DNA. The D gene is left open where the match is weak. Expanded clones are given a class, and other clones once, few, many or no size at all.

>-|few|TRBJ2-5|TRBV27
CASIPSGDYQETQYF
TGTGCCAGTATACCTTCAGGGGACTACCAAGAGACCCAGTACTTC
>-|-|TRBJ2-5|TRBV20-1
CSARTAGATETQYF
TGCAGTGCTAGAACGGCGGGGGCAACAGAGACCCAGTACTTC
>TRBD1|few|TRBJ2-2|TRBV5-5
CASSFGTGLTGELFF
TGTGCCAGCAGCTTTGGGACAGGACTCACCGGGGAGCTGTTTTTT
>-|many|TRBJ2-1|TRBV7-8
CASSVGRRDNEQFF
TGTGCCAGCAGCGTAGGGCGGCGGGACAATGAGCAGTTCTTC
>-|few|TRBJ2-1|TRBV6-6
CASSFSDREQFF
TGTGCCAGCAGTTTTTCTGATAGGGAGCAGTTCTTC
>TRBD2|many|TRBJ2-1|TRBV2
CASSDGLAYNEQFF
TGTGCCAGCTCCGACGGACTAGCATACAATGAGCAGTTCTTC
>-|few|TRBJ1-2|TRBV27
CASSARLSYGYTF
TGTGCCAGCAGTGCCAGGCTCTCCTATGGCTACACCTTC
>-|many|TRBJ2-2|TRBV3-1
CASSQWGPTGELFF
TGTGCCAGCAGCCAATGGGGACCCACCGGGGAGCTGTTTTTT
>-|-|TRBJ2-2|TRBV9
CASSDGRLAYTGELFF
TGTGCCAGCAGCGACGGGCGGCTAGCGTACACCGGGGAGCTGTTTTTT
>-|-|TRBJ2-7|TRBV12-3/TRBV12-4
CASKRGPSYEQYF
TGTGCCAGCAAAAGGGGACCTTCCTACGAGCAGTACTTC
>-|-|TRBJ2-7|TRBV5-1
CASSPTSMTSPYEQYF
TGCGCCAGCAGCCCCACCTCGATGACAAGTCCCTACGAGCAGTACTTC
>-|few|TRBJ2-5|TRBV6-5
CASSYGRLQETQYF
TGTGCCAGCAGTTACGGACGGCTCCAAGAGACCCAGTACTTC
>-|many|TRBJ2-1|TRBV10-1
CASSESQGHEQFF
TGCGCCAGCAGTGAGTCTCAGGGGCATGAGCAGTTCTTC
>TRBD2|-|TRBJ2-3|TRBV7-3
CASSPGGGITDTQYF
TGTGCCAGCAGCCCCGGGGGGGGAATCACAGATACGCAGTATTTT
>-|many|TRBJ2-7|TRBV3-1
CASSQEGEQYF
TGTGCCAGCAGCCAAGAGGGCGAGCAGTACTTC
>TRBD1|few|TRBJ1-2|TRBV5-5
CASSAGQGQNYGYTF
TGTGCCAGCAGCGCGGGACAGGGTCAGAACTATGGCTACACCTTC
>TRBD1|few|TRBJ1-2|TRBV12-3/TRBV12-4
CASSLDGTGGFRGYTF
TGTGCCAGCAGTTTAGACGGGACAGGGGGCTTCCGTGGCTACACCTTC
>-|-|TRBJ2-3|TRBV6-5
CASSYVGGPDTQYF
TGTGCCAGCAGTTACGTCGGGGGGCCAGATACGCAGTATTTT
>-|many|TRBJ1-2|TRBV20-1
CSASDGVGGRCTF
TGCAGTGCTAGTGATGGTGTAGGGGGGAGATGCACCTTC
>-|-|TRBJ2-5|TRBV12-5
CVSGPRETQYF
TGTGTTAGTGGTCCCCGGGAAACCCAGTACTTC
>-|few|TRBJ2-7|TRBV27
CASSKGGGPYEQYF
TGTGCCAGCAGTAAGGGGGGGGGCCCCTACGAGCAGTACTTC
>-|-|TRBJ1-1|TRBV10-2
CASSEQITQAFF
TGCGCCAGCAGTGAGCAAATTACTCAAGCTTTCTTT
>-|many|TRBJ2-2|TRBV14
CASSQVVNTGELFF
TGTGCCAGCAGCCAAGTCGTGAACACCGGGGAGCTGTTTTTT
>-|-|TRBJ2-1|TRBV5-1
CASSLVGVYNEQFF
TGCGCCAGCAGCTTGGTGGGAGTCTACAATGAGCAGTTCTTC
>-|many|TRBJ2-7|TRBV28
CASSPFTYEQYF
TGTGCCAGCAGCCCCTTTACCTACGAGCAGTACTTC
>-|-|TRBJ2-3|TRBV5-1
CASSLGALADTQYF
TGCGCCAGCAGCTTGGGAGCCTTGGCAGATACGCAGTATTTT
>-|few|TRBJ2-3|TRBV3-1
CASSSLVGPNPDTQYF
TGTGCCAGCAGCTCTCTCGTGGGGCCCAACCCAGATACGCAGTATTTT
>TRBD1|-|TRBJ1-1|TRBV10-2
CASSAGTGGDFTEAFF
TGCGCCAGCAGTGCCGGGACAGGGGGCGATTTCACTGAAGCTTTCTTT
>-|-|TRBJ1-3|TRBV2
CASRLTGNTIYF
TGTGCCAGCAGACTTACGGGAAACACCATATATTTT
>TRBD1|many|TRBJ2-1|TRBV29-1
CSVRDRGSNNEQFF
TGCAGCGTCCGTGACAGGGGTTCCAACAATGAGCAGTTCTTC
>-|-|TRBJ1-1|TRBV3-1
CASSPPGGGAFF
TGTGCCAGCAGCCCCCCCGGGGGGGGAGCTTTCTTT